This T cell receptor beta chain derives from a study of post-analysis software for immune sequencing data. Looking at the study overall: The courses of disease that were included comprised relapsing-remitting, secondary progressive and progressive-relapsing multiple sclerosis. Study-wide findings and caveats: Significantly decreased normalized Chao1 diversity was recorded for multiple sclerosis patients relative to controls. Controls showed lower frequencies than patients for roughly five TRBV segments, and TRBV5-6, TRBV5-1 and TRBV20-1 were among these. By F measure, strong co-clustering occurred among samples prepared in the same batch.

Researchers reported that TCR beta cDNA libraries carried unique molecular identifiers. Input of about 0.95 to 10 million T cells yielded 450,000 to 550,000 cDNA molecules. TCRdb re-analysed the PCR reads in MiXCR, keeping a single row per CDR3 protein. Among roughly 800,000 distinct CDR3 sequences, just under 30% were seen once, and the ten largest hold 0.5% to 0.6%. Points on this clonotype: Its cognate antigen is unknown.

V was trimmed by 5 bases and J by 6 bases, leaving 8 bases between them. This CDR3 comprises 12 residues. The receptor was derived from a girl between 5 and 17 years old with multiple sclerosis. The chain uses TRBV12-3 or TRBV12-4 and TRBJ1-5; unclear D gene. Sample: blood. The CDR3 loop reads CASSRNGQPQHF. Here the CDR3 DNA reads TGTGCCAGCAGTAGAAACGGTCAGCCCCAGCATTTT.